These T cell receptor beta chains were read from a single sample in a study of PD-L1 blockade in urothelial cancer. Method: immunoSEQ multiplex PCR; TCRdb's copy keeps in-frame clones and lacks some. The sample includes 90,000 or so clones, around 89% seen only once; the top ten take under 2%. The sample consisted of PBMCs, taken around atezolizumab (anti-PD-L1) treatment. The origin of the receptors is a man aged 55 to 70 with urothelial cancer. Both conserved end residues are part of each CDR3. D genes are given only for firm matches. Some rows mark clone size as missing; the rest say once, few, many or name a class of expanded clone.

CDR3 DNA: TGTGCCAGCAGCGAGAGACAGCCGGACTCTGGAAACACCATATATTTT
CDR3 protein: CASSERQPDSGNTIYF
clone size: NA
V gene: TRBV5-4
D gene: NA
J gene: TRBJ1-3

CDR3 DNA: TGTGCCAGCAGTTCAGGGTCTGGGGCCAACGTCCTGACTTTC
CDR3 protein: CASSSGSGANVLTF
clone size: NA
V gene: TRBV28
D gene: NA
J gene: TRBJ2-6

CDR3 DNA: TGCGCCAGCAGCTTGGAGTTAGCGGGGGTCGCGAACACCGGGGAGCTGTTTTTT
CDR3 protein: CASSLELAGVANTGELFF
clone size: NA
V gene: TRBV5-1
D gene: TRBD2
J gene: TRBJ2-2

CDR3 DNA: TGTGCCAGCAGCGCTTCTAGCGGGCTGGGTGAGCAGTTCTTC
CDR3 protein: CASSASSGLGEQFF
clone size: NA
V gene: TRBV7-2
D gene: TRBD2
J gene: TRBJ2-1

CDR3 DNA: TGTGCCAGTAGTGAGTTCCCGGGACAGGGCAGGGAGACCCAGTACTTC
CDR3 protein: CASSEFPGQGRETQYF
clone size: NA
V gene: TRBV19
D gene: TRBD1
J gene: TRBJ2-5

CDR3 DNA: TGCGCCAGCAGCCTCCGGGACTGGGGTGATTACGAGCAGTACTTC
CDR3 protein: CASSLRDWGDYEQYF
clone size: once
V gene: TRBV4-1
D gene: NA
J gene: TRBJ2-7

CDR3 DNA: TGTGCCAGCGGACAGGGTAACGATGAGCAGTTCTTC
CDR3 protein: CASGQGNDEQFF
clone size: few
V gene: TRBV7-3
D gene: TRBD1
J gene: TRBJ2-1

CDR3 DNA: TGCGCCAGCAGCGGAACCGGGACAGGGTCCACCGGGGAGCTGTTTTTT
CDR3 protein: CASSGTGTGSTGELFF
clone size: NA
V gene: TRBV5-1
D gene: TRBD1
J gene: TRBJ2-2

CDR3 DNA: TGTGCCAGCAGCTTTTGGGACAACTCCTACGAGCAGTACTTC
CDR3 protein: CASSFWDNSYEQYF
clone size: NA
V gene: TRBV11-2
D gene: NA
J gene: TRBJ2-7

CDR3 DNA: TGCGCCAGCAGCCAAGGGGGACTAGGGATCACAGATACGCAGTATTTT
CDR3 protein: CASSQGGLGITDTQYF
clone size: NA
V gene: TRBV4-1
D gene: TRBD2
J gene: TRBJ2-3

CDR3 DNA: TGTGCCAGCAGCTTAGTTGGGCCCAAAGAGACCCAGTACTTC
CDR3 protein: CASSLVGPKETQYF
clone size: NA
V gene: TRBV7-2
D gene: NA
J gene: TRBJ2-5

CDR3 DNA: TGCGCCAGCAGCCAAGGAAGGACAGGGGGCAACGAGCAGTACTTC
CDR3 protein: CASSQGRTGGNEQYF
clone size: NA
V gene: TRBV4-3
D gene: TRBD1
J gene: TRBJ2-7

CDR3 DNA: TGCGCCAGCAGCCCCGGACAGGGGGACACTGAAGCTTTCTTT
CDR3 protein: CASSPGQGDTEAFF
clone size: once
V gene: TRBV5-1
D gene: TRBD1
J gene: TRBJ1-1

CDR3 DNA: TGTGCCACCAGCAGAACTAACAGGGGTTTGGACACTGAAGCTTTCTTT
CDR3 protein: CATSRTNRGLDTEAFF
clone size: once
V gene: TRBV15
D gene: TRBD1
J gene: TRBJ1-1

CDR3 DNA: TGTGCCAGCCGGACTAGTCGGGACGAGCAGTACTTC
CDR3 protein: CASRTSRDEQYF
clone size: NA
V gene: TRBV2
D gene: TRBD2
J gene: TRBJ2-7

CDR3 DNA: TGTGCCAGCAGCTCCGGGGTAGCGGGAGATACGCAGTATTTT
CDR3 protein: CASSSGVAGDTQYF
clone size: few
V gene: TRBV7-8
D gene: TRBD2
J gene: TRBJ2-3

CDR3 DNA: TGTGCCAGCAGCGCCACCGCTCTAGCGGGGGGCTATGGTGAGCAGTTCTTC
CDR3 protein: CASSATALAGGYGEQFF
clone size: NA
V gene: TRBV11-2
D gene: TRBD2
J gene: TRBJ2-1

CDR3 DNA: TGTGCCAGCAGCTTTGGAGGGATAGAGACCCAGTACTTC
CDR3 protein: CASSFGGIETQYF
clone size: NA
V gene: TRBV7-2
D gene: NA
J gene: TRBJ2-5

CDR3 DNA: TGTGCCAGCAGTTTATCGCGGGGGGGGGAAAAACTGTTTTTT
CDR3 protein: CASSLSRGGEKLFF
clone size: NA
V gene: TRBV27
D gene: NA
J gene: TRBJ1-4

CDR3 DNA: TGCGCCAGCAGCTTGGCCACGGACACACAGGGAGAGACCCAGTACTTC
CDR3 protein: CASSLATDTQGETQYF
clone size: NA
V gene: TRBV5-1
D gene: NA
J gene: TRBJ2-5

CDR3 DNA: TGCGCCAGCAGCCAAGTAGGTCGGGGGAGGGCTGAGCAGTTCTTC
CDR3 protein: CASSQVGRGRAEQFF
clone size: once
V gene: TRBV4-1
D gene: TRBD2
J gene: TRBJ2-1

CDR3 DNA: TGTGCCAGCAGCCTGCCCGGACTAACCTACTACAATGAGCAGTTCTTC
CDR3 protein: CASSLPGLTYYNEQFF
clone size: NA
V gene: TRBV11-2
D gene: NA
J gene: TRBJ2-1

CDR3 DNA: TGTGCCAGCAGCCCGATGAAGGGAGCCAACACTGAAGCTTTCTTT
CDR3 protein: CASSPMKGANTEAFF
clone size: NA
V gene: TRBV4-2
D gene: NA
J gene: TRBJ1-1

CDR3 DNA: TGTGCTAGTGGTTTGGGCAGGGGGAACACCGGGGAGCTGTTTTTT
CDR3 protein: CASGLGRGNTGELFF
clone size: NA
V gene: TRBV12-5
D gene: NA
J gene: TRBJ2-2

CDR3 DNA: TGCGCCAGCAGCTTGCAAGCGGGGGGTAACAATGAGCAGTTCTTC
CDR3 protein: CASSLQAGGNNEQFF
clone size: NA
V gene: TRBV5-1
D gene: TRBD2
J gene: TRBJ2-1

CDR3 DNA: TGCAGCGGGGGCAGGGATGAAAAACTGTTTTTT
CDR3 protein: CSGGRDEKLFF
clone size: few
V gene: TRBV29-1
D gene: NA
J gene: TRBJ1-4

CDR3 DNA: TGCGCCAGCACCCCCGGGACTAGCGGGAAATACGAGCAGTACTTC
CDR3 protein: CASTPGTSGKYEQYF
clone size: NA
V gene: TRBV5-1
D gene: TRBD2
J gene: TRBJ2-7

CDR3 DNA: TGTGCCAGCAACCCCAGGCCCGCTAAAGACACCGGGGAGCTGTTTTTT
CDR3 protein: CASNPRPAKDTGELFF
clone size: NA
V gene: TRBV7-2
D gene: NA
J gene: TRBJ2-2

CDR3 DNA: TGTGCCAGCAGCGCGCAAGTCTCTGGGGCCAACGTCCTGACTTTC
CDR3 protein: CASSAQVSGANVLTF
clone size: NA
V gene: TRBV11-1
D gene: NA
J gene: TRBJ2-6

CDR3 DNA: TGTGCCAGCTCACCGACAGGGGTCGGGAATCAGCCCCAGCATTTT
CDR3 protein: CASSPTGVGNQPQHF
clone size: NA
V gene: TRBV18
D gene: TRBD1
J gene: TRBJ1-5

CDR3 DNA: TGTGCCAGCAGTTACAGCGGGGTCCACGAGCAGTACTTC
CDR3 protein: CASSYSGVHEQYF
clone size: NA
V gene: TRBV6-5
D gene: TRBD2
J gene: TRBJ2-7

CDR3 DNA: TGTGCCTGGAGTGTATTAGCGGGAGGTTTTACGCAGTATTTT
CDR3 protein: CAWSVLAGGFTQYF
clone size: NA
V gene: TRBV30
D gene: TRBD2
J gene: TRBJ2-3

CDR3 DNA: TGTGCCAGCAGTTTAGCAGGGGGAGGGAACACCGGGGAGCTGTTTTTT
CDR3 protein: CASSLAGGGNTGELFF
clone size: NA
V gene: TRBV28
D gene: NA
J gene: TRBJ2-2

CDR3 DNA: TGTGCCAGCAGTCCGACAGGCCGAGAAAACACCATATATTTT
CDR3 protein: CASSPTGRENTIYF
clone size: NA
V gene: TRBV28
D gene: NA
J gene: TRBJ1-3

CDR3 DNA: TGTGCCAGCAGCTTAGATCAGGGGACAGAGACCCAGTACTTC
CDR3 protein: CASSLDQGTETQYF
clone size: NA
V gene: TRBV11-2
D gene: NA
J gene: TRBJ2-5